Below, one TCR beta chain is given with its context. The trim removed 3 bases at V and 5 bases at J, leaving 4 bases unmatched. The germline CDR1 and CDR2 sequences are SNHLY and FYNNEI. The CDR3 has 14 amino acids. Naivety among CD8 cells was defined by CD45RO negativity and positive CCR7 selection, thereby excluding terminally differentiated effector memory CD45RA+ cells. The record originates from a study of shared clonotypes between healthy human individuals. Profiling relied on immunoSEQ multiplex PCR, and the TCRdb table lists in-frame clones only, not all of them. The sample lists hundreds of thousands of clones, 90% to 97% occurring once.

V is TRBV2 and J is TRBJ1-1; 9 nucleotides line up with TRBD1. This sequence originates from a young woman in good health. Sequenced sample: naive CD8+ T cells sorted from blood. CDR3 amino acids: CASSEGQGLTEAFF. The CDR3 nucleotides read TGTGCCAGCAGTGAGGGACAGGGCTTGACTGAAGCTTTCTTT. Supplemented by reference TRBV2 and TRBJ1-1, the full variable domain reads EPEVTQTPSHQVTQMGQEVILRCVPISNHLYFYWYRQILGQKVEFLVSFYNNEISEKSEIFDDQFSVERPDGSNFTLKIRSTKLEDSAMYFCASSEGQGLTEAFFGQGTRLTVV.